One and the same sample provided the 13 T cell receptor beta chains below, sequenced in a study of shared clonotypes between healthy human individuals. Sequencing was performed with immunoSEQ multiplex PCR; in TCRdb, only in-frame clones are kept and a portion is missing. Found here are under 1,100,000 clones, around four fifths of them singletons; the top ten hold less than 1.5%. What was sequenced was memory CD4+ T cells sorted from blood. The subset denotes: CD45RA-negative fraction. All receptors come from a man aged 18 to 35 in good health.

In its sample, this clone was seen once. This chain connects TRBV9 to TRBJ1-1; D call uncertain. The CDR3 contains 15 residues. V lost 0 bases and J lost 3, with 12 bases in between. Germline-derived CDR1 and CDR2 are SGDLS and YYNGEE. The CDR3 is CASSVVTALHTEAFF. The CDR3 coding sequence is TGTGCCAGCAGCGTAGTCACAGCACTCCACACTGAAGCTTTCTTT.

The genes are TRBV19 and TRBJ1-5, with 7 nucleotides matching TRBD1. Trimming took 3 bases from V and 7 from J; bases not matched to a gene: 6. Germline V gene sequence: CDR1 LNHDA, CDR2 SQIVND (reference sequence). The length of the CDR3 is 14 residues. CDR3: CASSMAGGRQPQHF. The CDR3 coding sequence is TGTGCCAGTAGTATGGCAGGGGGAAGACAGCCCCAGCATTTT. The full variable domain, its missing parts supplied by reference TRBV19 and TRBJ1-5, is DGGITQSPKYLFRKEGQNVTLSCEQNLNHDAMYWYRQDPGQGLRLIYYSQIVNDFQKGDIAEGYSVSREKKESFPLTVTSAQKNPTAFYLCASSMAGGRQPQHFGDGTRLSIL.

As concerns this clone: Other DNA sequences in the sample encode the same CDR3. The chain employs TRBV28 and TRBJ1-2; D not resolved. V shed 2 bases and J shed 8 bases, with 9 bases lying between them. The CDR3 contains 12 residues. Looked up from germline, CDR1 is MDHEN and CDR2 is SYDVKM. The CDR3 here is CASSLGGFGYTF. The CDR3 DNA reads as TGTGCCAGCAGTTTAGGCGGGTTCGGCTACACCTTC.

This clone came up a few times. The chain's CDR3 is CASSKTGIQGGYTF. Here the CDR3 DNA reads TGTGCCAGCAGCAAGACCGGGATTCAAGGGGGCTACACCTTC. This chain connects TRBV7-2 to TRBJ1-2; D remains ambiguous. Per germline, CDR1 SGHTA and CDR2 FQGNSA. V dropped 5 bases and J dropped 8 bases, with 18 bases sitting between them. The CDR3 consists of 14 residues.

The chain combines TRBV9 with TRBJ2-3; D tentatively fits TRBD1 or TRBD2 (5 bases each). In germline, CDR1 is SGDLS, CDR2 YYNGEE. This CDR3 spans 15 amino acids. Trimming left V 2 bases short and J 7 bases short, with 17 bases between. CDR3 loop: CASSVDRDPRYTQYF. In nucleotides, the CDR3 is TGTGCCAGCAGCGTGGACCGGGACCCCCGGTATACGCAGTATTTT.

The chain uses TRBV19 and TRBJ2-4; a possible D gene is TRBD2 (6 bases). Per the germline V gene, CDR1 is LNHDA and CDR2 is SQIVND (reference sequence). Between the trimmed V and J ends, which lost 7 bases and 11 bases, there was a span of 12 bases. The CDR3 has 11 amino acids. CDR3 in amino acids: CASTGGIVQYF. The CDR3 nucleotides read TGTGCCAGTACGGGCGGGATCGTTCAGTACTTC.

The V and J genes are TRBV2 and TRBJ2-7, with D perhaps matching TRBD1 (6 bases). CDR1 SNHLY and CDR2 FYNNEI come from the germline V gene. V was pared by 5 bases and J by 2 bases, with 13 bases between. The CDR3 contains 14 residues. The CDR3 protein is CASSYQGTAYEQYF. The CDR3 region has the DNA TGTGCCAGCAGTTACCAGGGGACGGCCTACGAGCAGTACTTC.

This clone was observed at least ten times. The rearrangement joins TRBV6-6 to TRBJ2-2; 7 bases map to TRBD1. Germline CDR1 MNHNY, CDR2 SVGAGI (reference sequence). The trim removed 8 bases at V and 5 bases at J, leaving 5 bases unmatched. There are 13 residues in the CDR3. The CDR3 here is CASLGTETGELFF. The CDR3 DNA reads TGTGCCAGCCTGGGGACAGAGACCGGGGAGCTGTTTTTT.

CDR3 sequence reads: CASSPGTGVVPGGDYTF. DNA of the CDR3: TGCGCCAGCAGCCCCGGGACAGGGGTTGTTCCCGGAGGAGACTACACCTTC. The chain recombines TRBV5-1 with TRBJ1-2; the match to TRBD1 covers 10 bases. The trim removed 4 bases at V and 10 bases at J, leaving 19 bases unmatched. This CDR3 is 17 amino acids long. Looked up from germline, CDR1 is SGHRS and CDR2 is YFSETQ.

The J gene is TRBJ2-7, the V gene TRBV7-2, with TRBD2 matching 9 bases. The CDR3 has 15 residues. CDR1 and CDR2 (germline): SGHTA, FQGNSA. Unmatched junction bases numbered 10, after V lost 5 bases and J lost 5 bases. The CDR3 coding sequence is TGTGCCAGCAGCCGAGGACTAGCGCTCGAACACGAGCAGTACTTC. Protein product: CASSRGLALEHEQYF.

V is TRBV30 and J is TRBJ1-6, with D unresolved. This CDR3 spans 14 amino acids. Germline CDR1 is GTSNPN and CDR2 is SVGIG (reference sequence). The ends were cut back, 4 bases at V and 5 bases at J, with 12 bases in the middle. The CDR3 protein is CAWTEITNNSPLHF. CDR3 bases: TGTGCCTGGACTGAGATAACCAATAATTCACCCCTCCACTTT.

V and J are TRBV2 and TRBJ2-7; no firm D call. This CDR3 spans 14 amino acids. The V end lost 1 base, the J end lost 0 bases, and 7 bases lay between the germline ends. Germline CDR1 reads SNHLY; CDR2 reads FYNNEI. DNA of the CDR3: TGTGCCAGCAGTGAAGAGGTCAGCTCCTACGAGCAGTACTTC. Protein: CASSEEVSSYEQYF.

V is TRBV29-1 and J is TRBJ1-2, with 11 bases that match TRBD1. This CDR3 spans 10 amino acids. The junction had 3 bases not matched to a gene; V was cut back by 7 bases and J by 11 bases. Germline V gene lookup returns CDR1 SQVTM and CDR2 ANQGSEA. CDR3 in DNA: TGCAGCGCTGGGACAGGGGGATACACCTTC. Amino acids: CSAGTGGYTF.